This T cell receptor beta chain was obtained from a study of response to subunit inactivated influenza vaccine. Regarding the study as a whole: Seasonal influenza vaccination, on each occasion, was suggested by the authors to recruit few new T cells.

Using its own MiXCR run on the RT-PCR reads, TCRdb lists one record per CDR3 protein. The sample includes 530,000 or so distinct CDR3 sequences, 25% seen only once; the top ten take 1.5% to 2%. This clonotype appeared a few times. Its target is not known. Sequences were derived from CD4+ T cells sorted from PBMCs, sampled more than 4 days after vaccination. This receptor was identified in a man between 50 and 59 years old who received an inactivated influenza vaccine.

The CDR3, as DNA: TGTGCCAGCAGCTTATATGGCAGGGGGAACACCGGGGAGCTGTTTTTT. The encoded protein is CASSLYGRGNTGELFF. The V gene is TRBV5-6, the J gene TRBJ2-2; a possible D gene is TRBD1 (6 bases). Germline V lookup: CDR1 SGHDT, CDR2 YYEEEE. This CDR3 is built from 16 residues. The germline V and J ends were trimmed by 2 bases and 1 base, with 12 bases remaining between them.